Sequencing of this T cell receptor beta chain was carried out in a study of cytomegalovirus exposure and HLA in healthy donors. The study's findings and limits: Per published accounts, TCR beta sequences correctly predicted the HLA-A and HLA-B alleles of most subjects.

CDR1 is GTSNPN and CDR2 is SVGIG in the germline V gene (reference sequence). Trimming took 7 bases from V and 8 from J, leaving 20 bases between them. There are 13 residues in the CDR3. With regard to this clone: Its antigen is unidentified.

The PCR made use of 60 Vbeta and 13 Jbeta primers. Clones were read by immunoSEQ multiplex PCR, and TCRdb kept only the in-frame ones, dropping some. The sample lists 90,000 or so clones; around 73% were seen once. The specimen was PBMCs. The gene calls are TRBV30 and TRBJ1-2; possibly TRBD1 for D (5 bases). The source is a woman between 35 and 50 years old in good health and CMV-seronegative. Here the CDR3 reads CAYGSGTIGGYTF. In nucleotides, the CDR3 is TGTGCCTACGGGTCGGGGACTATAGGAGGCTACACCTTC.